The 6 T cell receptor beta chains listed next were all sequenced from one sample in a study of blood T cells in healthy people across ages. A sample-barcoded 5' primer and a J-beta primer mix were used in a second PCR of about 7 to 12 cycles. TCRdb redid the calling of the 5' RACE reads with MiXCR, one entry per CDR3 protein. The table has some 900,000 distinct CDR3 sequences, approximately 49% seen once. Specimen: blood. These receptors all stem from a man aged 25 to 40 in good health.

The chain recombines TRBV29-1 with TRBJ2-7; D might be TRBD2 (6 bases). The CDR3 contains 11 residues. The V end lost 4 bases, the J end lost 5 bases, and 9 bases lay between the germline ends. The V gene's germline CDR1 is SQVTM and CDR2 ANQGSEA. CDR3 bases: TGCAGCGTTGGGTGGGGGGACGAGCAGTACTTC. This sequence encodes CSVGWGDEQYF.

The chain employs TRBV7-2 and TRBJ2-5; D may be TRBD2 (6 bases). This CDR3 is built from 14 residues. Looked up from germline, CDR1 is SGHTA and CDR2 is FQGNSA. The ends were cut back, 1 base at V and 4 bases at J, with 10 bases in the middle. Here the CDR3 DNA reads TGTGCCAGCAGCTTAGTGCCCGGGGGAGAGACCCAGTACTTC. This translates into CASSLVPGGETQYF.

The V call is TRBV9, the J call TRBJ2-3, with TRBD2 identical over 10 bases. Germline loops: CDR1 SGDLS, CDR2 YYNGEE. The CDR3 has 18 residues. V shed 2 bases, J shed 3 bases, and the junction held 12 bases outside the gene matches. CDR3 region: CASSVPGSGGAGTDTQYF. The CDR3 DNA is TGTGCCAGCAGCGTCCCCGGAAGCGGGGGGGCAGGAACAGATACGCAGTATTTT.

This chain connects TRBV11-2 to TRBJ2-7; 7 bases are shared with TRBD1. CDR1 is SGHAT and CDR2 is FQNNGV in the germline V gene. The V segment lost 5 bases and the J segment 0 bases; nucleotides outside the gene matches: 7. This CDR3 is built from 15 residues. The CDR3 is CASSPRWDSSYEQYF. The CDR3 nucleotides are TGTGCCAGCAGCCCCCGATGGGACAGCTCCTACGAGCAGTACTTC.

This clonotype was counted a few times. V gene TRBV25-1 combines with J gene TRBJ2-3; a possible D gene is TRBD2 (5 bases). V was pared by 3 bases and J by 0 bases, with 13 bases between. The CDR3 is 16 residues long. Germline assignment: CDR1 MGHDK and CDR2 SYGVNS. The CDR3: CASSEGVGFSTDTQYF. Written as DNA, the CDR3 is TGTGCCAGCAGTGAGGGAGTAGGGTTTAGCACAGATACGCAGTATTTT.

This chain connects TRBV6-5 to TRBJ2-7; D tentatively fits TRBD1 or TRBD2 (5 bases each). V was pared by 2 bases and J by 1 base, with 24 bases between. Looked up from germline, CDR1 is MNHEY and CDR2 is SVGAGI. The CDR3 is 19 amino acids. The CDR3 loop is CASSYTAPGTEGPSYEQYF. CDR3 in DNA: TGTGCCAGCAGTTACACCGCTCCCGGGACCGAGGGCCCATCCTACGAGCAGTACTTC.